This T cell receptor (beta chain) appears in the sequencing data of a study of blood T cell repertoires in COVID-19. This clone was detected only once. Some clones are missing from TCRdb's copy, which holds only in-frame ones; the method was immunoSEQ multiplex PCR. The repertoire consists of tens of thousands of clones, with 90% occurring once and the leading ten covering 5.5% to 8%. This CDR3 region has 13 residues. Trimming stripped 3 bases from V and 4 bases from J, with 7 bases between. From germline, CDR1 is LGHNA and CDR2 YSLEER. This chain links TRBV4-3 with TRBJ1-5; D not certain. Source material: peripheral blood. This clonotype originated in a man aged 18 to 29 with COVID-19, enrolled during active disease. CDR3 DNA sequence: TGCGCCAGCAGCCAGAGAGTGAATCAGCCCCAGCATTTT. It specifies CASSQRVNQPQHF.